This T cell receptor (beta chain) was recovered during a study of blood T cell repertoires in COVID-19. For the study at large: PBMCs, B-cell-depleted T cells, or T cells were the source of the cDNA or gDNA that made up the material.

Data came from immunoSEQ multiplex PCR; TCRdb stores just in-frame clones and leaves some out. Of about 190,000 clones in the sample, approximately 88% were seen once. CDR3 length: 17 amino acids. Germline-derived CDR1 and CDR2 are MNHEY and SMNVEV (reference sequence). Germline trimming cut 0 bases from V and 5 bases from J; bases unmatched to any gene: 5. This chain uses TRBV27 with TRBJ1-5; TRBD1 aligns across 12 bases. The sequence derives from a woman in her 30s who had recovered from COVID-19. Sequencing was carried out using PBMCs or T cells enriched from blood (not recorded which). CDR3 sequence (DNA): TGTGCCAGCAGTTTATCGGGACAGGGGGCGCGGTATCAGCCCCAGCATTTT. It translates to CASSLSGQGARYQPQHF.